A selection of T cell receptor beta chains follows, all from one sample in a study of CD8 T cells in ankylosing spondylitis. TCRdb re-called the 5' RACE reads through MiXCR, storing one row per CDR3 protein. Here the sample spans about 540,000 distinct CDR3 sequences, roughly 13% being singletons. Sequenced sample: blood, either unsorted or a sorted T cell fraction (not recorded which). Receptors were obtained from a male donor with ankylosing spondylitis. CDR3s include the opening cysteine and the closing phenylalanine or tryptophan. Each record gives: V gene, D gene, CDR3 length, clone size, J gene, CDR3 protein, CDR3 DNA. D genes are given only for firm matches. The size field is filled for only some rows; it gives once, few, many or a size class.

>TRBV20-1|TRBD1|14|few|TRBJ2-7
CSAPRTGEPYEQYF
TGCAGTGCACCCCGGACAGGGGAACCCTACGAGCAGTACTTC
>TRBV3-1|.|15|.|TRBJ2-3
CASSQGAGWTETQYF
TGTGCCAGCAGCCAAGGGGCGGGATGGACAGAGACGCAGTATTTT
>TRBV20-1|.|15|.|TRBJ1-4
CSARDLAREGEKLFF
TGCAGTGCTAGAGATTTAGCCAGGGAGGGTGAAAAACTGTTTTTT
>TRBV5-6|TRBD2|16|few|TRBJ2-1
CASSLTRTSSYNEQFF
TGTGCCAGCAGCCTCACGCGGACTAGCTCCTACAATGAGCAGTTCTTC
>TRBV5-1|TRBD2|14|few|TRBJ2-7
CASSLLAGDSEQYF
TGCGCCAGCAGCTTGCTAGCGGGAGACTCCGAGCAGTACTTC
>TRBV20-1|.|13|few|TRBJ1-1
CSAPPTPNTEAFF
TGCAGTGCTCCCCCTACCCCAAACACTGAAGCTTTCTTT
>TRBV5-1|TRBD1|14|.|TRBJ2-1
CASSKDRLDNEQFF
TGCGCCAGCAGCAAGGACAGGCTGGACAATGAGCAGTTCTTC
>TRBV20-1|.|14|few|TRBJ1-1
CSARDRTVKTEAFF
TGCAGTGCTAGAGATCGGACAGTGAAAACTGAAGCTTTCTTT
>TRBV13|TRBD1|15|.|TRBJ2-7
CASSLGGTVPYEQYF
TGTGCCAGCAGCTTAGGGGGGACAGTACCCTACGAGCAGTACTTC
>TRBV20-1|TRBD2|15|.|TRBJ2-1
CSARDSGRPYNEQFF
TGCAGTGCTAGAGATAGCGGGAGACCCTACAATGAGCAGTTCTTC
>TRBV27|TRBD2|17|few|TRBJ2-1
CASSLYAGGTSYNEQFF
TGTGCCAGCAGTCTCTACGCGGGGGGTACCTCCTACAATGAGCAGTTCTTC
>TRBV14|TRBD2|16|.|TRBJ2-3
CASSQLSGSSTDTQYF
TGTGCCAGCAGCCAACTTAGCGGGAGTAGCACAGATACGCAGTATTTT
>TRBV5-8|.|13|few|TRBJ2-1
CASSAGVMGEQFF
TGTGCCAGCAGCGCAGGGGTTATGGGGGAGCAGTTCTTC
>TRBV10-3|TRBD2|14|.|TRBJ2-1
CAIRGLAESNEQFF
TGTGCCATCAGGGGACTAGCGGAGTCCAATGAGCAGTTCTTC
>TRBV20-1|.|14|few|TRBJ2-2
CSASHRTNTGELFF
TGCAGTGCTAGCCACAGGACGAACACCGGGGAGCTGTTTTTT
>TRBV18|.|15|.|TRBJ2-2
CASSNTETNTGELFF
TGTGCCAGCTCAAACACAGAGACGAACACCGGGGAGCTGTTTTTT
>TRBV24-1|TRBD1|13|few|TRBJ1-1
CATAQGPNTEAFF
TGTGCCACAGCACAGGGGCCTAACACTGAAGCTTTCTTT
>TRBV4-1|.|15|few|TRBJ1-1
CASSQESSLNTEAFF
TGCGCCAGCAGCCAAGAAAGCAGTTTGAACACTGAAGCTTTCTTT
>TRBV5-1|TRBD1|16|.|TRBJ1-3
CASSLSGGYSGNTIYF
TGCGCCAGCAGCTTGTCAGGGGGCTATTCTGGAAACACCATATATTTT
>TRBV20-1|TRBD1|16|.|TRBJ1-5
CSARDGGTGYRQPQHF
TGCAGTGCTAGAGATGGGGGGACAGGGTATCGACAGCCCCAGCATTTT
>TRBV20-1|TRBD2|16|few|TRBJ2-1
CSARALAGGSYNEQFF
TGCAGTGCTAGAGCCCTAGCGGGAGGGAGTTACAATGAGCAGTTCTTC
>TRBV4-2|.|14|many|TRBJ2-4
CASSQAGAGSIQYF
TGTGCCAGCAGCCAAGCAGGGGCCGGAAGCATTCAGTACTTC
>TRBV12-3/TRBV12-4|TRBD2|16|few|TRBJ2-3
CASSFPAGPTTDTQYF
TGTGCCAGCAGTTTCCCAGCGGGACCAACCACAGATACGCAGTATTTT
>TRBV18|.|13|few|TRBJ2-7
CASSRERKDEQYF
TGTGCCAGCTCACGAGAGCGGAAGGACGAGCAGTACTTC
>TRBV28|.|13|.|TRBJ1-5
CASIPFGDQPQHF
TGTGCCAGCATTCCCTTTGGGGATCAGCCCCAGCATTTT
>TRBV6-2/TRBV6-3|TRBD2|14|.|TRBJ2-2
CASSQRTSLTGELF
TGTGCCAGCAGTCAAAGGACTAGTCTCACCGGGGAGCTGTTT
>TRBV11-2|.|15|.|TRBJ2-5
CASSLVRLGQETQYF
TGTGCCAGCAGCTTAGTGAGGTTGGGGCAAGAGACCCAGTACTTC
>TRBV20-1|TRBD2|12|many|TRBJ2-5
CSARTSGETQYF
TGCAGTGCCAGGACTAGCGGGGAGACCCAGTACTTC
>TRBV20-1|.|14|.|TRBJ2-3
CSAGRGSGTDTQYF
TGCAGCGCGGGGCGGGGTAGCGGCACAGATACGCAGTATTTT
>TRBV14|.|13|.|TRBJ2-1
CASSSTSVDEQFF
TGTGCCAGCAGTTCTACGTCGGTCGATGAGCAGTTCTTC
>TRBV20-1|.|12|few|TRBJ2-7
CSASSAGREQYF
TGCAGTGCTAGTTCTGCCGGGCGCGAGCAGTACTTC
>TRBV11-3|.|11|few|TRBJ1-1
CASSEDRGAFF
TGTGCCAGCAGCGAAGACCGCGGAGCTTTCTTT
>TRBV5-1|.|15|many|TRBJ1-4
CASSLGQSGNEKLFF
TGCGCCAGCAGCTTGGGACAGTCAGGGAATGAAAAACTGTTTTTT
>TRBV6-1|.|15|.|TRBJ1-6
CASSDRDTNNSPLHF
TGTGCCAGCAGTGACCGAGACACCAATAATTCACCCCTCCACTTT
>TRBV4-1|TRBD2|18|many|TRBJ2-2
CASSQDRRLAGGTGELFF
TGCGCCAGCAGCCAAGATCGTCGGCTAGCGGGAGGCACCGGGGAGCTGTTTTTT
>TRBV12-3/TRBV12-4|.|15|.|TRBJ1-2
CASSPQTGTNYGYTF
TGTGCCAGCAGCCCCCAGACAGGCACTAACTATGGCTACACCTTC
>TRBV20-1|.|14|few|TRBJ2-3
CSARSPEMGDTQYF
TGCAGTGCTAGGTCCCCCGAGATGGGAGATACGCAGTATTTT
>TRBV7-2|TRBD2|16|.|TRBJ2-3
CASSLQRGGTTDTQYF
TGTGCCAGCAGCTTACAGCGGGGGGGGACCACAGATACGCAGTATTTT
>TRBV4-2|.|16|.|TRBJ1-2
CASSHHLEGANYGYTF
TGTGCCAGCAGCCACCACTTGGAGGGTGCTAACTATGGCTACACCTTC
>TRBV7-2|TRBD2|15|few|TRBJ2-5
CASSYWTSGKETQYF
TGTGCCAGCAGCTATTGGACTAGCGGGAAAGAGACCCAGTACTTC
>TRBV20-1|.|14|.|TRBJ1-6
CSAQQGIGNSPLHF
TGCAGTGCGCAACAGGGAATTGGTAATTCACCCCTCCACTTT